This T cell receptor (beta chain) was retrieved from a study of T-cell reconstitution after alpha-beta-depleted transplantation in children. This clonotype turned up a few times. V shed 2 bases and J shed 6 bases, with 18 bases lying between them. Germline CDR1 is SGHTA and CDR2 is FQGNSA. The CDR3 is 16 residues long. Unique molecular identifiers were built into the TCRbeta library. TCRdb used MiXCR to reprocess the PCR reads, holding one entry per CDR3 protein. There are approximately 590,000 distinct CDR3 sequences in the sample; 10% occur only once, and about 4.2% lies in the top ten. The clonotype comes from a human donor who donated a stem cell graft to a child with acute myeloid leukemia. The chain is built from TRBV7-2 and TRBJ2-3, with D perhaps matching TRBD2 (6 bases). This specimen was PBMCs from the stem cell graft donor, taken from the stem cell graft. This CDR3 is CASSLSGGALADTQYF. DNA of the CDR3: TGTGCCAGCAGCTTAAGTGGCGGGGCCCTCGCGGATACGCAGTATTTT.